These 24 T cell receptor beta chains came from one sample sequenced in a study of cytomegalovirus exposure and HLA in healthy donors. The PCR made use of 60 Vbeta and 13 Jbeta primers. The repertoire was sequenced with immunoSEQ multiplex PCR; TCRdb's copy has only in-frame clones and lacks some. Of about 150,000 clones listed, over 60% were seen once; the top ten hold 3%. Material: PBMCs. These TCRs come from a man in his forties in good health and CMV-seropositive.

CDR3 protein: CASSRTGGPTEQYF. CDR3 coding DNA: TGTGCCAGCAGTCGGACAGGGGGGCCCACCGAGCAGTACTTC. The chain carries TRBV2 and TRBJ2-7; 10 bases are a match to TRBD1. With 5 bases clipped from V and 6 bases from J, the junction kept 7 bases outside the gene matches. The CDR3 sequence is 14 residues long. Germline assignment: CDR1 SNHLY and CDR2 FYNNEI.

This clone occurred a few times. The chain combines TRBV21-1 with TRBJ2-7; the table gives TRBD1 as D, unverified against the DNA. TRBV21-1 is tagged as a pseudogene. The CDR3 extends over 10 amino acids. This chain's CDR3 is CASGHYEQYF. The CDR3 coding sequence is TGTGCCAGCGGCCACTACGAGCAGTACTTC.

V and J are TRBV11-2 and TRBJ1-6; 8 nucleotides align to TRBD1. Germline V gene data show CDR1 as SGHAT and CDR2 as FQNNGV. V trimming: 5 bases; J trimming: 9 bases; junction bases outside the gene matches: 3. There are 13 residues in the CDR3. The CDR3 DNA is TGTGCCAGCAGCAGGACAGGGTCTTCACCCCTCCACTTT. This gives the protein CASSRTGSSPLHF.

The rearrangement uses TRBV4-1 and TRBJ2-7; D might be TRBD2 (5 bases). V lost 1 base to trimming and J lost 0 bases, with 10 bases between them. The germline V gene has CDR1 MGHRA and CDR2 YSYEKL. The CDR3 runs to 15 residues. The CDR3, as DNA: TGCGCCAGCAGCCAAGGTCGGAGGAGCTCCTACGAGCAGTACTTC. Translating gives CASSQGRRSSYEQYF.

The gene calls are TRBV5-4 and TRBJ2-7; D is possibly TRBD1 (6 bases). Germline V lookup: CDR1 SGHNT, CDR2 YYREEE (reference sequence). This CDR3 spans 14 amino acids. Trimming left V 1 base short and J 0 bases short, with 8 bases between. The DNA for the CDR3 is TGTGCCAGCAGCTTGACAGGGAGCTCCTACGAGCAGTACTTC. Its protein is CASSLTGSSYEQYF.

The chain carries TRBV5-1 and TRBJ1-4; TRBD1 is a possible D gene (5 bases). Germline lookup yields CDR1 SGHRS and CDR2 YFSETQ. This CDR3 spans 15 amino acids. V was clipped by 2 bases and J by 0 bases, with 8 bases between them. This CDR3 reads CASSFDSSTNEKLFF. The CDR3 DNA sequence: TGCGCCAGCAGCTTTGACAGTTCAACTAATGAAAAACTGTTTTTT.

This clone was counted only a few times. For the CDR3, the DNA is TGCGCCAGCAGCTTGGCTCTAGCGGGAGGATCTGGCGAGCAGTACTTC. It codes for CASSLALAGGSGEQYF. J is TRBJ2-7 and V is TRBV5-1; 11 bases fit TRBD2. The junction had 8 bases not matched to a gene; V was cut back by 0 bases and J by 6 bases. The CDR3 consists of 16 residues. Germline V lookup: CDR1 SGHRS, CDR2 YFSETQ.

This clone was seen a few times. The chain links TRBV30 to TRBJ2-5; 7 bases line up with TRBD1. This CDR3 has 14 amino acids. Germline V gene data show CDR1 as GTSNPN and CDR2 as SVGIG (reference sequence). V trimming: 3 bases; J trimming: 3 bases; junction bases outside the gene matches: 7. In DNA form, the CDR3 reads TGTGCCTGGAGCAAAACAGGGGAAAAAGAGACCCAGTACTTC. It encodes CAWSKTGEKETQYF.

The chain couples TRBV2 to TRBJ2-7, with a weak D call TRBD2 (5 bases). The V gene's germline CDR1 is SNHLY and CDR2 FYNNEI. The CDR3 loop spans 13 amino acids. Trimming stripped 4 bases from V and 5 bases from J, with 12 bases between. CDR3 sequence: CASSAARVHEQYF. In DNA, the CDR3 is TGTGCCAGCAGTGCTGCGCGGGTCCACGAGCAGTACTTC.

This chain joins TRBV9 and TRBJ1-3, with D uncertain. The CDR3 has 18 amino acids. V was trimmed by 3 bases and J by 2 bases, leaving 21 bases between them. CDR1 and CDR2 (germline): SGDLS, YYNGEE. CDR3 DNA sequence: TGTGCCAGCAGCGCGGGATTAAAACTTCCTCGCGCTGGAAACACCATATATTTT. This gives the protein CASSAGLKLPRAGNTIYF.

DNA for the CDR3: TGTGCCAGTTCCACCGGGACAGGTCCCTACGAGCAGTACTTC. It codes for CASSTGTGPYEQYF. V is TRBV19 and J is TRBJ2-7, with 8 bases matching TRBD1. CDR1 is LNHDA, CDR2 SQIVND, per germline (reference sequence). V was pared by 8 bases and J by 2 bases, with 8 bases of the junction left unmatched. The CDR3 extends over 14 amino acids.

The chain joins TRBV25-1 to TRBJ2-5; tentatively, D is TRBD1 (5 bases). V was clipped by 5 bases and J by 0 bases, with 13 bases between them. The CDR3 extends over 15 amino acids. From germline, CDR1 is MGHDK and CDR2 SYGVNS. The CDR3 loop reads CASSRDRDYQETQYF. CDR3 nucleotide sequence: TGTGCCAGCAGTCGAGACAGAGATTACCAAGAGACCCAGTACTTC. The full variable domain, with the rest looked up from reference TRBV25-1 and TRBJ2-5, is EADIYQTPRYLVIGTGKKITLECSQTMGHDKMYWYQQDPGMELHLIHYSYGVNSTEKGDLSSESTVSRIRTEHFPLTLESARPSHTSQYLCASSRDRDYQETQYFGPGTRLLVL.

The sample holds a few counts of this clone. This chain links TRBV28 with TRBJ2-4; D perhaps matches TRBD1 (5 bases). Germline loops: CDR1 MDHEN, CDR2 SYDVKM. Trimming cost V 7 bases and J 5 bases, with 12 bases left between them. The CDR3 has 13 amino acids. CDR3 DNA: TGTGCCAGCATTCCACAACAGGAAAACATTCAGTACTTC. Translated, it gives CASIPQQENIQYF. Drawing the rest from reference TRBV28 and TRBJ2-4, the complete variable domain is DVKVTQSSRYLVKRTGEKVFLECVQDMDHENMFWYRQDPGLGLRLIYFSYDVKMKEKGDIPEGYSVSREKKERFSLILESASTNQTSMYLCASIPQQENIQYFGAGTRLSVL.

The rearrangement joins TRBV18 to TRBJ2-7; perhaps TRBD1 as D (5 bases). This CDR3 region has 14 residues. V lost 4 bases to trimming and J lost 7 bases, with 17 bases between them. Germline values: CDR1 KGHSH, CDR2 LQKENI. CDR3 residues: CASSLGRDSGEQYF. As DNA, the CDR3 is TGTGCCAGCTCACTGGGCAGGGATTCTGGGGAGCAGTACTTC.

This clone was picked up a small number of times. The gene calls are TRBV13 and TRBJ2-3, with TRBD2 matching 10 bases. This CDR3 spans 15 amino acids. Per germline, CDR1 PRHDT and CDR2 FYEKMQ (reference sequence). The V and J ends lost 6 bases and 0 bases, in that order; junction bases with no gene match: 3. The CDR3 spells CASRPTSGSTDTQYF. The CDR3 DNA reads as TGTGCCAGCAGACCGACTAGCGGGAGCACAGATACGCAGTATTTT.

The rearrangement uses TRBV14 and TRBJ2-1; D is unresolved. This CDR3 is built from 15 residues. V was clipped by 0 bases and J by 10 bases, with 16 bases between them. From germline, CDR1 is SGHDN and CDR2 FVKESK. This CDR3 reads CASSQDNLSAREQFF. In nucleotides, the CDR3 is TGTGCCAGCAGCCAAGATAATCTTTCTGCGCGGGAGCAGTTCTTC.

This chain joins TRBV5-1 and TRBJ1-1, with a weak D call TRBD1 (6 bases). With 4 bases removed from V and 3 bases from J, the gap between germline ends came to 13 bases. The CDR3 is made up of 14 amino acids. CDR1 is SGHRS and CDR2 is YFSETQ in the germline V gene. CDR3 amino acids: CASSIQGWDTEAFF. The CDR3 DNA is TGCGCCAGCAGCATCCAGGGGTGGGACACTGAAGCTTTCTTT.

This clone was detected once. The chain carries TRBV7-9 and TRBJ2-7, with D perhaps matching TRBD2 (6 bases). There are 14 residues in the CDR3. The V and J ends lost 1 base and 2 bases respectively, with 9 bases between them. Germline-derived CDR1 and CDR2 are SEHNR and FQNEAQ (reference sequence). The CDR3 bases are TGTGCCAGCAGCTTAGGGGCTAGCGCCTACGAGCAGTACTTC. This sequence encodes CASSLGASAYEQYF.

The chain is built from TRBV10-2 and TRBJ2-7; 9 bases line up with TRBD1. CDR3 length: 13 residues. The germline CDR1 and CDR2 sequences are WSHSY and SAAADI. With 6 bases clipped from V and 2 bases from J, the junction kept 2 bases outside the gene matches. This chain's CDR3 is CASSRDRAYEQYF. For the CDR3, the DNA is TGCGCCAGCAGCCGGGACAGGGCCTACGAGCAGTACTTC.

V and J are TRBV11-3 and TRBJ1-1; 10 bases line up with TRBD1. The CDR3 has 16 residues. The germline V gene has CDR1 SGHNT and CDR2 YENEEA. V shed 5 bases, J shed 7 bases, and the junction held 13 bases outside the gene matches. The chain's CDR3 is CASSLVRDRGGNEAFF. Here the CDR3 DNA reads TGTGCCAGCAGCCTAGTAAGGGACAGGGGAGGGAATGAAGCTTTCTTT.

The CDR3 DNA is TGTGCCAGCAGTCTCGGAGGAACGGGCAATCAGCCCCAGCATTTT. It encodes CASSLGGTGNQPQHF. The chain recombines TRBV28 with TRBJ1-5, with unresolved D. The CDR3 is made up of 15 amino acids. Germline lookup yields CDR1 MDHEN and CDR2 SYDVKM. V was trimmed by 5 bases and J by 2 bases, leaving 13 bases between them.

Turning to this clone: The conserved phenylalanine or tryptophan normally closing the CDR3 is absent here, so this likely arose from a read error. This chain joins TRBV19 and TRBJ2-7; a possible D gene is TRBD2 (6 bases). Germline-derived CDR1 and CDR2 are LNHDA and SQIVND (reference sequence). This CDR3 contains 17 residues. V lost 2 bases, J lost 6 bases, and 23 bases lay in between. The DNA of the CDR3 is TGTGCCAGTAGTATAACCGGCCCTCTGGAGGGGATGGTCGAGCAGTACCTC. Translated, it gives CASSITGPLEGMVEQYL.

This rearrangement joins TRBV28 to TRBJ1-2; D not certain. The CDR3 runs to 11 residues. From germline, CDR1 is MDHEN and CDR2 SYDVKM. The ends were cut back, 4 bases at V and 8 bases at J, with 8 bases in the middle. CDR3 sequence reads: CASSSGLGYTF. The DNA for the CDR3 is TGTGCCAGCAGTTCGGGTTTGGGCTACACCTTC.

The rearrangement uses TRBV5-1 and TRBJ2-7, with TRBD2 matching 13 bases. The germline V gene has CDR1 SGHRS and CDR2 YFSETQ. CDR3 length: 13 residues. With 4 bases clipped from V and 7 bases from J, the junction kept 2 bases outside the gene matches. Here the CDR3 DNA reads TGCGCCAGCAGCGCGGGACTAGCGGGAGAGCAGTACTTC. The encoded protein is CASSAGLAGEQYF.